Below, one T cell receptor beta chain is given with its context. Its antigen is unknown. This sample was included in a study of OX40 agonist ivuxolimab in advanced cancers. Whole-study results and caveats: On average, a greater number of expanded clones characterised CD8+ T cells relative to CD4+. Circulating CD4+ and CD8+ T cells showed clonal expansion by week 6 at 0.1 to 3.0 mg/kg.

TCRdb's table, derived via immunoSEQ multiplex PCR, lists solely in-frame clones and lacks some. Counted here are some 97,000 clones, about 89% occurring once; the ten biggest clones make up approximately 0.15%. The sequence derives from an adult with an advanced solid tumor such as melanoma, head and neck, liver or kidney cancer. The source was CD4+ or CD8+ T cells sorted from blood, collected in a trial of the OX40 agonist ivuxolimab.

The CDR3 coding sequence is TGTGCCAGCAGCCCGGACAGGGTTAATCAGCCCCAGCATTTT. Encoded protein: CASSPDRVNQPQHF. The chain combines TRBV2 with TRBJ1-5; TRBD1 agrees at 8 bases. V lost 6 bases, J lost 4 bases, and 5 bases stayed unmatched. There are 14 residues in the CDR3. Germline V lookup: CDR1 SNHLY, CDR2 FYNNEI.